This entry lists 7 T cell receptor beta chains sequenced from one sample in a study of shared clonotypes between healthy human individuals. The method was immunoSEQ multiplex PCR; TCRdb's version includes in-frame clones alone and lacks a portion of them. This repertoire shows about a million clones, approximately 80% found once; its top ten account for about 0.94%. Sequencing input: memory CD4+ T cells from PBMCs. Subset noted: CD45RA-negative fraction. Receptors originate from a man between 18 and 29 years old in good health. Some clones in this sample may be carry-over from other donors' samples.

J is TRBJ1-4 and V is TRBV28, with D tentatively TRBD1 (5 bases). Germline CDR1 is MDHEN and CDR2 is SYDVKM. The V end lost 2 bases, the J end lost 5 bases, and 15 bases lay between the germline ends. CDR3 length: 16 amino acids. The CDR3, as DNA: TGTGCCAGCAGTTTAATCTGGGGACGGGGCAATGAAAAACTGTTTTTT. Protein: CASSLIWGRGNEKLFF.

On this clone: A much bigger clone sits one base away, suggesting this may be a read error. The J gene is TRBJ2-7, the V gene TRBV6-5, with 12 bases identical to TRBD2. The CDR3 contains 13 residues. Germline values: CDR1 MNHEY, CDR2 SVGAGI. Losses at the gene ends were 8 bases for V and 2 bases for J; bases not matched to a gene: 1. The DNA of the CDR3 is TGTGCCAGCGGACTAGCGGGGACCTACGAGCAGTACTTC. Amino acids: CASGLAGTYEQYF.

Remarks on this clone: Being one base from a much bigger clone, this may be a read error. The chain has TRBV4-1 and TRBJ2-5, with D uncertain. Germline V gives CDR1 MGHRA, CDR2 YSYEKL. Trimming removed 3 bases at V and 4 bases at J, with 12 bases between. This CDR3 is 14 amino acids long. Here the CDR3 reads CASSQGPTGETQYF. The CDR3 DNA follows: TGCGCCAGCAGCCAGGGCCCCACGGGAGAGACCCAGTACTTC.

This clone came up many times. V is TRBV7-9 and J is TRBJ2-2, with D uncertain. There are 15 residues in the CDR3. Trimming took off 8 bases at V and 4 bases at J, with 17 bases between the two ends. The germline gives CDR1 SEHNR, CDR2 FQNEAQ (reference sequence). The CDR3 region has the DNA TGTGCCAGCGGCTCAATCGGTTGGGGCACCGGGGAGCTGTTTTTT. This codes for CASGSIGWGTGELFF.

This clone was seen just once. The rearrangement joins TRBV4-3 to TRBJ1-1; D is unresolved. This CDR3 is built from 19 residues. The V gene lost 0 bases and the J gene lost 1 base, with 21 bases spanning the gap. Germline CDR1 reads LGHNA; CDR2 reads YSLEER. The CDR3 reads CASSQDSPSGVLGNTEAFF. Here the CDR3 DNA reads TGCGCCAGCAGCCAAGATTCCCCTTCCGGCGTGTTGGGGAACACTGAAGCTTTCTTT.

The rearrangement uses TRBV6-1 and TRBJ2-7; TRBD1 or TRBD2 may be the D gene (6 bases each). Germline values: CDR1 MNHNS, CDR2 SASEGT. With 0 bases removed from V and 2 bases from J, the gap between germline ends came to 14 bases. The CDR3 has 16 amino acids. CDR3 loop: CASSEAPGARTYEQYF. In DNA form, the CDR3 reads TGTGCCAGCAGTGAAGCGCCGGGGGCTAGGACCTACGAGCAGTACTTC.

The V gene is TRBV7-2, the J gene TRBJ2-7; the match to TRBD1 covers 8 bases. Germline-derived CDR1 and CDR2 are SGHTA and FQGNSA. This CDR3 comprises 15 residues. With 5 bases clipped from V and 4 bases from J, the junction kept 10 bases outside the gene matches. The CDR3: CASSLRDRFGYEQYF. Here the CDR3 DNA reads TGTGCCAGCAGCCTCCGGGACAGGTTTGGTTACGAGCAGTACTTC.